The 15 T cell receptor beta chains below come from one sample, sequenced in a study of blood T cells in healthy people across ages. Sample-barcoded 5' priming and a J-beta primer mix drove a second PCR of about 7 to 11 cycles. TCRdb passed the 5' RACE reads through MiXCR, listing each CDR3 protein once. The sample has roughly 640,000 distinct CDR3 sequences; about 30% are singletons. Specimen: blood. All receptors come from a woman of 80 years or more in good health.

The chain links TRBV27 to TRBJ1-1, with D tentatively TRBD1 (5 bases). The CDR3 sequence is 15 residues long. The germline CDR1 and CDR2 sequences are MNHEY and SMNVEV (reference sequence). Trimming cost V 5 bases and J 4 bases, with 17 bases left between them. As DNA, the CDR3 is TGTGCCAGCAGTCAAACGGGACTGCAGGGCACTGAAGCTTTCTTT. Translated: CASSQTGLQGTEAFF.

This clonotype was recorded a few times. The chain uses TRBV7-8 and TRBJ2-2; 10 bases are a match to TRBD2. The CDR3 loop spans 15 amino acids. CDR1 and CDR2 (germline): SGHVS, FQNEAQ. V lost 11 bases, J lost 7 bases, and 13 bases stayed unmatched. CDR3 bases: TGTGCCGGAGCACCCAGCGGGGGGGTAATCGGGGAGCTGTTTTTT. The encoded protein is CAGAPSGGVIGELFF.

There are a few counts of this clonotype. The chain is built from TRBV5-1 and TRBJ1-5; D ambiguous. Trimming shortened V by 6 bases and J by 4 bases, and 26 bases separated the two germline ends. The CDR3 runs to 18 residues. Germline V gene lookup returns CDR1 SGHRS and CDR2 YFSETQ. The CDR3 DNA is TGCGCCAGCACAGGCAGGCCCCATCAACTAGTGAGAAATCAGCCCCAGCATTTT. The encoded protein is CASTGRPHQLVRNQPQHF.

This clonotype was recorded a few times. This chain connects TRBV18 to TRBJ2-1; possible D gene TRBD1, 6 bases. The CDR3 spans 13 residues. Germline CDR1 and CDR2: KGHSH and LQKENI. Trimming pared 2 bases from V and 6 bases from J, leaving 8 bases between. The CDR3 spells CASSPDRSNEQFF. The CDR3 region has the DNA TGTGCCAGCTCACCAGACAGGAGCAATGAGCAGTTCTTC. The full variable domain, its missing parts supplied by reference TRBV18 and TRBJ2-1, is NAGVMQNPRHLVRRRGQEARLRCSPMKGHSHVYWYRQLPEEGLKFMVYLQKENIIDESGMPKERFSAEFPKEGPSILRIQQVVRGDSAAYFCASSPDRSNEQFFGPGTRLTVL.

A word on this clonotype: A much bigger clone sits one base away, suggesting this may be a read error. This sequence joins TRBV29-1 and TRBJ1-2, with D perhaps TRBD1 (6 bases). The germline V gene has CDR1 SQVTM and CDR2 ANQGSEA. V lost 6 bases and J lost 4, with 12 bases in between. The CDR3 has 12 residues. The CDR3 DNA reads TGCAGCGTGGCGACAGGAGCCTATGGCTACACCTTC. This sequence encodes CSVATGAYGYTF. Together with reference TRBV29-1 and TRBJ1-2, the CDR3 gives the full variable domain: SAVISQKPSRDICQRGTSLTIQCQVDSQVTMMFWYRQQPGQSLTLIATANQGSEATYESGFVIDKFPISRPNLTFSTLTVSNMSPEDSSIYLCSVATGAYGYTFGSGTRLTVV.

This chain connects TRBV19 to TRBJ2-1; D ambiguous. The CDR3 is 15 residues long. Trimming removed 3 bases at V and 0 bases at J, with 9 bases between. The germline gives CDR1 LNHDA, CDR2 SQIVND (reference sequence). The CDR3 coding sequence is TGTGCCAGTAGTATTAGGGCTGGCTCCTACAATGAGCAGTTCTTC. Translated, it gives CASSIRAGSYNEQFF.

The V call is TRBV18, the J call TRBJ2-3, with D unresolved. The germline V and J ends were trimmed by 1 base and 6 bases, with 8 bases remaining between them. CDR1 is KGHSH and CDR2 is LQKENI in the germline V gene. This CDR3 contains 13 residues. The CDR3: CASSPLRVDTQYF. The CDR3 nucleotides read TGTGCCAGCTCACCACTAAGGGTGGATACGCAGTATTTT.

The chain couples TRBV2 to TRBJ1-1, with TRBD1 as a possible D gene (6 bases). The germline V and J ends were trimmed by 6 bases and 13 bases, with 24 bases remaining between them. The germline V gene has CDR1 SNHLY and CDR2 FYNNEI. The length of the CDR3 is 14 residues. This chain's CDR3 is CASRGSGANRFVFF. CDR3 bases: TGTGCCAGCAGAGGGTCAGGGGCGAACCGATTCGTTTTCTTT. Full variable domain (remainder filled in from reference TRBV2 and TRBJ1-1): EPEVTQTPSHQVTQMGQEVILRCVPISNHLYFYWYRQILGQKVEFLVSFYNNEISEKSEIFDDQFSVERPDGSNFTLKIRSTKLEDSAMYFCASRGSGANRFVFFGQGTRLTVV.

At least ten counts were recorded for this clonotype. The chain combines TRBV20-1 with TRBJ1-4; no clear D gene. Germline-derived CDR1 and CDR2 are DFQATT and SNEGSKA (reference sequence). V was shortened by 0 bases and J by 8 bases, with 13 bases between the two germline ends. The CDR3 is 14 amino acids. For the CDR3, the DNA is TGCAGTGCTAGAGAAGGGCCCTCGAGGGAAAAACTGTTTTTT. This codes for CSAREGPSREKLFF.

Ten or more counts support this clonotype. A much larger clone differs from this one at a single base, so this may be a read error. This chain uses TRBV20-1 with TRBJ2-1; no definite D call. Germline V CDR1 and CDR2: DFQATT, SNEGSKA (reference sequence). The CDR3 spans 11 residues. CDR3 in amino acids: CRARTPGQQFF. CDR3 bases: TGCAGGGCTAGAACCCCAGGCCAGCAGTTCTTC.

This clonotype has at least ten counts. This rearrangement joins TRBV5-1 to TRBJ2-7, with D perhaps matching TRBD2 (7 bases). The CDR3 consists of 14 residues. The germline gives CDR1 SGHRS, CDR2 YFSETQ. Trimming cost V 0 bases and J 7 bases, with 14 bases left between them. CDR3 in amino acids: CASSLDGGPGEQYF. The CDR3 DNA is TGCGCCAGCAGCTTGGACGGGGGGCCGGGGGAGCAGTACTTC.

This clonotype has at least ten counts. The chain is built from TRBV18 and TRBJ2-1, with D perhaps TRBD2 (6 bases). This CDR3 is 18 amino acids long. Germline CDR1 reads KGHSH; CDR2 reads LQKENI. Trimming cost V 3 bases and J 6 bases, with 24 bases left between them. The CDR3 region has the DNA TGTGCCAGCTCACCGGAACTAGCCCCCGTAGGCCGGGGCAATGAGCAGTTCTTC. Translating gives CASSPELAPVGRGNEQFF.

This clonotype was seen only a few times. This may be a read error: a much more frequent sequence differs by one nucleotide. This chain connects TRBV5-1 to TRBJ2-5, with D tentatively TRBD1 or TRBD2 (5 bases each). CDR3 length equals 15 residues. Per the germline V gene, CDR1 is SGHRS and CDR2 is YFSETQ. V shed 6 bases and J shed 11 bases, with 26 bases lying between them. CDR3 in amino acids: CASKWGPTTRDEQYF. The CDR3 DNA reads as TGCGCCAGCAAGTGGGGCCCAACCACGAGGGATGAGCAGTACTTC.

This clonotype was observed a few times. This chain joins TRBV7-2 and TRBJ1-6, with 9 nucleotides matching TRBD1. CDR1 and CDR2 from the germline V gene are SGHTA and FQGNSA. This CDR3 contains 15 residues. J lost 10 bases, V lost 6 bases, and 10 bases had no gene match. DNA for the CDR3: TGTGCCAGCAGACGCCGGACAGGGGTAGAATCACCCCTCCACTTT. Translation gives CASRRRTGVESPLHF.

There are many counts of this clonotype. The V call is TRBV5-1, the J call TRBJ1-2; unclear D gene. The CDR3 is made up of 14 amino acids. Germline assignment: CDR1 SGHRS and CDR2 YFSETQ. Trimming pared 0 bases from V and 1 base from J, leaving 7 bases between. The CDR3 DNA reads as TGCGCCAGCAGCTTGGATTACAGTAACTATGGCTACACCTTC. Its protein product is CASSLDYSNYGYTF.